The 15 T cell receptor beta chains below come from one sample, sequenced in a study of blood T cell repertoires in COVID-19 (dated by TCRdb to 2018 to 2020). Library preparation employed the immunoSEQ multiplex PCR assay. As stored in TCRdb, this immuneACCESS dataset retains in-frame rearrangements with V and J assigned. A fraction of the clones does not appear; measured against another copy, unresolved V genes explain less than half of the discrepancy, and the remainder lacks a known reason. Counted in this sample were 150,000 to 200,000 clones; less than 90% of them appeared once. The top ten constitute about 2.1% of the sample. Sequenced: peripheral blood. The receptor set was obtained from a man in his sixties or seventies with active or convalescent COVID-19.

V and J are TRBV19 and TRBJ1-5; TRBD1 agrees at 7 bases. In germline, CDR1 is LNHDA, CDR2 SQIVND (reference sequence). There are 14 residues in the CDR3. The V segment lost 6 bases and the J segment 6 bases; nucleotides outside the gene matches: 8. The CDR3 reads CASSERQGVQPQHF. The CDR3 nucleotides read TGTGCCAGTAGCGAACGGCAGGGGGTTCAGCCCCAGCATTTT.

The V and J genes are TRBV9 and TRBJ2-1; 14 nucleotides line up with TRBD2. The CDR3 length is 17 residues. Germline V lookup: CDR1 SGDLS, CDR2 YYNGEE. The trim removed 4 bases at V and 3 bases at J, leaving 6 bases unmatched. The CDR3 bases are TGTGCCAGCAGCTTCCGACTAGCGGGGGGGCGCTACAATGAGCAGTTCTTC. This sequence encodes CASSFRLAGGRYNEQFF.

The chain is built from TRBV19 and TRBJ2-5; TRBD2 matches at 10 bases. The CDR3 totals 15 residues. J lost 3 bases, V lost 5 bases, and 6 bases had no gene match. Germline-derived CDR1 and CDR2 are LNHDA and SQIVND (reference sequence). CDR3 protein: CASSSLAGGKETQYF. The DNA for the CDR3 is TGTGCCAGTAGTTCATTAGCGGGGGGAAAAGAGACCCAGTACTTC. Looking up the rest from reference TRBV19 and TRBJ2-5 gives the full variable domain: DGGITQSPKYLFRKEGQNVTLSCEQNLNHDAMYWYRQDPGQGLRLIYYSQIVNDFQKGDIAEGYSVSREKKESFPLTVTSAQKNPTAFYLCASSSLAGGKETQYFGPGTRLLVL.

This sequence joins TRBV3-1 (or the pseudogene TRBV3-2) and TRBJ2-7; 7 bases agree with TRBD1. CDR1 LGHDT and CDR2 YNNKEL come from the germline V gene (reference sequence). Trimming cost V 6 bases and J 2 bases; bases outside gene matches: 10. The CDR3 loop spans 15 amino acids. The CDR3 sequence: CASSPYRDSTYEQYF. The DNA of the CDR3 is TGTGCCAGCAGTCCCTACCGGGACAGCACCTACGAGCAGTACTTC.

The chain joins TRBV5-1 to TRBJ1-6; 9 positions match TRBD1. Germline loops: CDR1 SGHRS, CDR2 YFSETQ. The CDR3 spans 18 residues. J was trimmed by 1 base and V by 5 bases; bases with no gene match: 10. The CDR3 loop reads CASSRQGGTGSYNSPLHF. The CDR3 nucleotides are TGCGCCAGCAGTCGACAGGGGGGGACAGGGTCCTATAATTCACCCCTCCACTTT. Drawing the rest from reference TRBV5-1 and TRBJ1-6, the complete variable domain is KAGVTQTPRYLIKTRGQQVTLSCSPISGHRSVSWYQQTPGQGLQFLFEYFSETQRNKGNFPGRFSGRQFSNSRSEMNVSTLELGDSALYLCASSRQGGTGSYNSPLHFGNGTRLTVT.

The CDR3: CASSLGHGIRETQYF. DNA for the CDR3: TGTGCCAGCAGCCTAGGACATGGAATCCGCGAGACCCAGTACTTC. The chain is built from TRBV7-6 and TRBJ2-5, with D possibly matching TRBD1 (5 bases). Germline V gene lookup returns CDR1 SGHVS and CDR2 FNYEAQ. V dropped 5 bases and J dropped 5 bases, with 18 bases sitting between them. The CDR3 is made up of 15 amino acids.

V is TRBV2 and J is TRBJ2-4; D is uncertain. There are 14 residues in the CDR3. V was clipped by 2 bases and J by 0 bases, with 5 bases between them. From germline, CDR1 is SNHLY and CDR2 FYNNEI. CDR3 loop: CASSEKRAKNIQYF. CDR3 nucleotides: TGTGCCAGCAGTGAAAAGAGAGCCAAAAACATTCAGTACTTC.

V is TRBV6-5 and J is TRBJ2-7, with TRBD1 matching over 11 bases. CDR3 length: 14 residues. V lost 5 bases, J lost 5 bases, and 5 bases stayed unmatched. Per the germline V gene, CDR1 is MNHEY and CDR2 is SVGAGI. The CDR3 nucleotides read TGTGCCAGCAGTCGGGACAGGGGGATGGACGAGCAGTACTTC. It encodes CASSRDRGMDEQYF.

The chain carries TRBV7-9 and TRBJ2-3; D not resolved. The CDR3 totals 16 residues. In germline, CDR1 is SEHNR, CDR2 FQNEAQ (reference sequence). V lost 5 bases and J 5 bases, leaving 20 bases between the germline ends. CDR3 DNA: TGTGCCAGCAGCCTACGCGCCGGGTCGTTAGGAGATACGCAGTATTTT. Translation: CASSLRAGSLGDTQYF. Combining the CDR3 with reference TRBV7-9 and TRBJ2-3 gives the whole variable domain DTGVSQNPRHKITKRGQNVTFRCDPISEHNRLYWYRQTLGQGPEFLTYFQNEAQLEKSRLLSDRFSAERPKGSFSTLEIQRTEQGDSAMYLCASSLRAGSLGDTQYFGPGTRLTVL.

The chain links TRBV9 to TRBJ2-2, with 11 bases matching TRBD1. CDR3 length: 16 residues. The germline V gene has CDR1 SGDLS and CDR2 YYNGEE. Unmatched junction bases numbered 7, after V lost 4 bases and J lost 5 bases. CDR3 loop: CASSPGTGGGTGELFF. CDR3 in DNA: TGTGCCAGCAGCCCAGGGACAGGGGGAGGTACCGGGGAGCTGTTTTTT.

The J gene is TRBJ2-7, the V gene TRBV7-2; 11 nucleotides agree with TRBD2. Trimming at V came to 6 bases and at J to 5 bases, leaving 9 bases not matched to a gene. Germline V gene sequence: CDR1 SGHTA, CDR2 FQGNSA. The CDR3 is 15 residues long. The DNA for the CDR3 is TGTGCCAGCAGTTTAATAGCGGGAGGGCGTAACGAGCAGTACTTC. Its protein is CASSLIAGGRNEQYF.

The V and J genes are TRBV29-1 and TRBJ2-5, with 8 bases fitting TRBD1. This CDR3 spans 12 amino acids. The J segment lost 5 bases and the V segment lost 4 bases, leaving 3 bases of the junction unmatched. Germline V gene lookup returns CDR1 SQVTM and CDR2 ANQGSEA. This chain's CDR3 is CSVGTGRETQYF. CDR3 nucleotide sequence: TGCAGCGTTGGGACAGGGCGGGAGACCCAGTACTTC.

The sample holds one count of this clone. The rearrangement joins TRBV5-1 to TRBJ1-4; 8 bases match TRBD1. The CDR3 consists of 17 residues. In germline, CDR1 is SGHRS, CDR2 YFSETQ. J was trimmed by 0 bases and V by 0 bases; bases with no gene match: 4. The CDR3 spells CASSLARGQTTNEKLFF. The DNA for the CDR3 is TGCGCCAGCAGCTTGGCCAGGGGGCAGACAACTAATGAAAAACTGTTTTTT. The complete variable domain, with remaining parts taken from reference TRBV5-1 and TRBJ1-4, reads KAGVTQTPRYLIKTRGQQVTLSCSPISGHRSVSWYQQTPGQGLQFLFEYFSETQRNKGNFPGRFSGRQFSNSRSEMNVSTLELGDSALYLCASSLARGQTTNEKLFFGSGTQLSVL.

The rearrangement links TRBV5-1 to TRBJ2-3; D is unresolved. V lost 3 bases, J lost 2 bases, and 4 bases lay in between. CDR3 length: 12 amino acids. Germline CDR1 is SGHRS and CDR2 is YFSETQ. CDR3 sequence: CASSSNTDTQYF. The CDR3 DNA reads as TGCGCCAGCAGCTCCAACACAGATACGCAGTATTTT.

This clone was detected only once. The gene calls are TRBV6-5 and TRBJ1-5; D not certain. The V end was cut by 8 bases, the J end by 5 bases, with 13 bases between. Per the germline V gene, CDR1 is MNHEY and CDR2 is SVGAGI. The CDR3 has 13 residues. CDR3 in amino acids: CASSKRAYQPQHF. The CDR3 DNA follows: TGTGCCAGCTCCAAGCGAGCTTATCAGCCCCAGCATTTT.